This T cell receptor (beta chain) was documented in a study of cytomegalovirus exposure and HLA in healthy donors. It was with 60 Vbeta and 13 Jbeta primers that the PCR ran. Profiling relied on immunoSEQ multiplex PCR, and the TCRdb table lists in-frame clones only, not all of them. The table has about 140,000 clones, 66% seen once. The CDR3 totals 13 residues. Germline V gene sequence: CDR1 MDHEN, CDR2 SYDVKM. Trimming took 5 bases from V and 9 from J, leaving 17 bases between them. The specimen sequenced was PBMCs. The chain is built from TRBV28 and TRBJ2-7, with TRBD2 as a possible D gene (5 bases). The sequence was obtained from a woman aged 60 to 75 in good health and CMV-seronegative. The CDR3 nucleotides are TGTGCCAGCAGTGGAACAGCGTTTGCGGGGCAGTACTTC. Its protein product is CASSGTAFAGQYF.